One and the same sample provided the 30 T cell receptor beta chains below, sequenced in a study of T cells in Graves' hyperthyroidism and ophthalmopathy. TCR beta CDR3 region amplification was performed from RNA transcripts. First-round RT-PCR of the TCR CDR3 relied on the HTBI primer set. TCRdb fed the multiplex PCR reads into MiXCR, producing one record per CDR3 protein. The sample lists about 580,000 distinct CDR3 sequences, more than 45% seen once, with about 8% in the top ten. Material for sequencing was peripheral blood or thyroid tissue (not recorded which). These receptors all stem from a woman between 18 and 30 years old with Graves' hyperthyroidism.

In this sample, this clonotype turned up many times. The DNA of the CDR3 is TGTGCCAGCATATTGGTAGTGGGTGAAAAACTGTTTTTT. It yields the protein CASILVVGEKLFF. J is TRBJ1-4 and V is TRBV2; D unclear. The CDR3 is 13 amino acids. Per germline, CDR1 SNHLY and CDR2 FYNNEI. V dropped 7 bases and J dropped 7 bases, with 13 bases sitting between them. Filled out from reference TRBV2 and TRBJ1-4, the complete variable domain reads EPEVTQTPSHQVTQMGQEVILRCVPISNHLYFYWYRQILGQKVEFLVSFYNNEISEKSEIFDDQFSVERPDGSNFTLKIRSTKLEDSAMYFCASILVVGEKLFFGSGTQLSVL.

This clonotype has a count of ten or more. The rearrangement links TRBV4-3 to TRBJ1-4; D is uncertain. From germline, CDR1 is LGHNA and CDR2 YSLEER. This CDR3 comprises 16 residues. The V end was cut by 0 bases, the J end by 4 bases, with 12 bases between. The CDR3 region is CASSQDPYPVNEKLFF. The CDR3 DNA follows: TGCGCCAGCAGCCAAGATCCATACCCCGTTAATGAAAAACTGTTTTTT.

V is TRBV20-1 and J is TRBJ2-5, with D maybe TRBD1 (5 bases). Germline assignment: CDR1 DFQATT and CDR2 SNEGSKA (reference sequence). This CDR3 contains 14 residues. Trimming pared 3 bases from V and 5 bases from J, leaving 16 bases between. The CDR3 region is CSASSQTVRETQYF. The CDR3, as DNA: TGCAGTGCTAGTTCTCAGACAGTCCGGGAGACCCAGTACTTC.

The chain links TRBV20-1 to TRBJ1-6; the match to TRBD1 covers 9 bases. Germline V gene data show CDR1 as DFQATT and CDR2 as SNEGSKA (reference sequence). The length of the CDR3 is 15 residues. V dropped 5 bases and J dropped 9; count of bases not matched to a gene: 11. CDR3 amino acids: CSASSSGTGSSPLHF. The CDR3 coding sequence is TGCAGTGCTTCGAGTAGCGGGACAGGGAGTTCACCCCTCCACTTT.

The rearrangement uses TRBV10-3 and TRBJ2-7, with D possibly TRBD1 on 6 matching bases. The CDR3 extends over 15 amino acids. Between the trimmed V and J ends, which lost 7 bases and 2 bases, there was a span of 18 bases. Looked up from germline, CDR1 is ENHRY and CDR2 is SYGVKD. CDR3 sequence reads: CAITDSLDKTYEQYF. The CDR3 DNA is TGTGCCATCACGGACAGCTTGGACAAAACCTACGAGCAGTACTTC.

A word on this clonotype: A much larger clone differs by one base, so this may be a read error. The chain carries TRBV7-8 and TRBJ1-3, with TRBD1 matching over 9 bases. J gave up 11 bases and V 3 bases, and 5 bases lay outside the gene matches. The CDR3 extends over 13 amino acids. CDR1 and CDR2 (germline): SGHVS, FQNEAQ. The CDR3 is CASSFQGQGSIYF. In nucleotides, the CDR3 is TGTGCCAGCAGCTTCCAGGGACAGGGATCCATATATTTT.

A note on this clonotype: A much larger clone lies one base from this, so it may be a read error. The chain combines TRBV7-8 with TRBJ1-1; D might be TRBD1 (6 bases). Trimming removed 6 bases from V and 4 bases from J, with 24 bases in between. The CDR3 has 17 amino acids. Looked up from germline, CDR1 is SGHVS and CDR2 is FQNEAQ. CDR3 amino acids: CASSLGRGLLPITEAFF. The CDR3 coding sequence is TGTGCCAGCAGTCTAGGCAGGGGCCTACTTCCTATCACTGAAGCTTTCTTT.

The chain uses TRBV5-1 and TRBJ2-6; TRBD1 agrees at 9 bases. The length of the CDR3 is 15 residues. Trimming cost V 4 bases and J 6 bases; bases outside gene matches: 5. CDR1 and CDR2 (germline): SGHRS, YFSETQ. The CDR3 sequence is CASSPRTGVANVLTF. The CDR3 bases are TGCGCCAGCAGCCCTCGGACAGGGGTGGCCAACGTCCTGACTTTC.

This chain joins TRBV27 and TRBJ2-7; D tentatively fits TRBD1 or TRBD2 (5 bases each). The germline V and J ends were trimmed by 6 bases and 0 bases, with 12 bases remaining between them. The CDR3 covers 14 residues. Germline V gene sequence: CDR1 MNHEY, CDR2 SMNVEV (reference sequence). CDR3 in DNA: TGTGCCAGCAGCCCGTGGGGGAACTCCTACGAGCAGTACTTC. This codes for CASSPWGNSYEQYF.

Concerning this clonotype: One base away lies a much larger clone, so this may be a sequencing read error. This CDR3 is CASSSVVLNYGYTF. CDR3 nucleotides: TGTGCCAGCTCATCGGTTGTGCTAAACTATGGCTACACCTTC. The chain joins TRBV18 to TRBJ1-2; no firm D call. The CDR3 contains 14 residues. V was trimmed by 5 bases and J by 2 bases, leaving 12 bases between them. The germline V gene has CDR1 KGHSH and CDR2 LQKENI.

V usage is TRBV25-1 and J usage is TRBJ1-5; D ambiguous. Trimming cost V 10 bases and J 4 bases, with 14 bases left between them. The germline gives CDR1 MGHDK, CDR2 SYGVNS. There are 13 residues in the CDR3. This CDR3 reads CANSPDGNQPQHF. CDR3 coding DNA: TGTGCCAACAGCCCAGACGGGAATCAGCCCCAGCATTTT.

This clonotype showed up just once. This chain connects TRBV7-8 to TRBJ1-2; TRBD1 might be the D (5 bases). The CDR3 runs 14 residues. Germline V gives CDR1 SGHVS, CDR2 FQNEAQ. V dropped 5 bases and J dropped 7 bases, with 17 bases sitting between them. The CDR3, as DNA: TGTGCCAGCAGCCCCCGGACATCCACAGTTGGCTACACCTTC. It specifies CASSPRTSTVGYTF.

The V call is TRBV5-1, the J call TRBJ2-1; no definite D call. This CDR3 spans 15 amino acids. CDR1 is SGHRS, CDR2 YFSETQ, per germline. Trimming took 0 bases from V and 6 from J, leaving 13 bases between them. The CDR3 nucleotides are TGCGCCAGCAGCTTGGGAACGGGCCCCTGCAATGAGCAGTTCTTC. Protein product: CASSLGTGPCNEQFF.

The chain employs TRBV10-3 and TRBJ2-3; 10 bases align to TRBD2. Germline CDR1 is ENHRY and CDR2 is SYGVKD. CDR3 length equals 16 residues. With V trimmed by 3 bases and J by 3 bases, 6 bases remained unmatched. In DNA, the CDR3 is TGTGCCATCAGTGATGGGTCTAGCGGGAGAACAGATACGCAGTATTTT. Protein sequence: CAISDGSSGRTDTQYF.

The chain uses TRBV4-3 and TRBJ2-7, with 11 bases matching TRBD2. The CDR3 sequence is 15 residues long. Germline CDR1 and CDR2: LGHNA and YSLEER. V trimming: 6 bases; J trimming: 7 bases; junction bases outside the gene matches: 11. The CDR3, as DNA: TGCGCCAGCAGTCTTTATAGCGGGAGGGCCAATGAGCAGTACTTC. It is translated as CASSLYSGRANEQYF.

The chain uses TRBV11-2 and TRBJ2-6, with TRBD1 matching 8 bases. V lost 5 bases and J lost 2; bases outside the gene matches: 8. This CDR3 has 17 amino acids. From germline, CDR1 is SGHAT and CDR2 FQNNGV. The CDR3 region has the DNA TGTGCCAGCAGCCCACGGACAGGGTTCGCTGGGGCCAACGTCCTGACTTTC. This translates into CASSPRTGFAGANVLTF.

This rearrangement joins TRBV2 to TRBJ1-5; tentative D call: TRBD1 (5 bases). This CDR3 contains 14 residues. Trimming removed 6 bases at V and 2 bases at J, with 11 bases between. The germline V gene encodes CDR1 SNHLY and CDR2 FYNNEI. CDR3 in amino acids: CASSQGPGNQPQHF. The CDR3 bases are TGTGCCAGCAGCCAGGGTCCGGGCAATCAGCCCCAGCATTTT.

This clonotype was seen a handful of times. This chain joins TRBV2 and TRBJ2-7; D is unclear. This CDR3 has 14 residues. The germline V and J ends were trimmed by 7 bases and 3 bases, with 16 bases remaining between them. In germline, CDR1 is SNHLY, CDR2 FYNNEI. The CDR3 loop reads CASTLSIELYEQYF. The DNA for the CDR3 is TGTGCCAGCACCCTCAGCATAGAACTCTACGAGCAGTACTTC.

In this sample, this clonotype turned up many times. V and J are TRBV12-3 or TRBV12-4 and TRBJ1-1; D possibly corresponds to TRBD1 (5 bases). The CDR3 consists of 14 residues. V was shortened by 3 bases and J by 3 bases, with 11 bases between the two germline ends. The CDR3 is CASSFAAGDTEAFF. CDR3 nucleotide sequence: TGTGCCAGCAGTTTCGCGGCGGGGGACACTGAAGCTTTCTTT.

This clonotype was seen a single time. This chain links TRBV7-2 with TRBJ1-1; perhaps TRBD1 as D (5 bases). In germline, CDR1 is SGHTA, CDR2 FQGNSA. This CDR3 contains 15 residues. Between the trimmed V and J ends, which lost 6 bases and 5 bases, there was a span of 19 bases. This CDR3 is CASRYRGRAGTEAFF. In nucleotides, the CDR3 is TGTGCCAGCAGATACCGCGGCAGGGCTGGTACTGAAGCTTTCTTT.

This clonotype was picked up many times. The V and J genes are TRBV7-2 and TRBJ2-7; D may match TRBD1 or TRBD2 (5 bases each). This CDR3 is built from 15 residues. Germline lookup yields CDR1 SGHTA and CDR2 FQGNSA. V lost 5 bases, J lost 6 bases, and 20 bases lay in between. The CDR3 region is CASSPQLFRGFEQYF. The CDR3 nucleotides read TGTGCCAGCAGCCCCCAGCTTTTCCGGGGCTTCGAGCAGTACTTC.

This clonotype appeared many times. The rearrangement uses TRBV4-1 and TRBJ2-5, with D possibly matching TRBD2 (6 bases). The CDR3 loop spans 16 amino acids. Germline assignment: CDR1 MGHRA and CDR2 YSYEKL. The V end was cut by 3 bases, the J end by 5 bases, with 19 bases between. CDR3 DNA sequence: TGCGCCAGCAGCCATCCCAGTCGGGTTGGAGGGGAGACCCAGTACTTC. It encodes CASSHPSRVGGETQYF.

The chain uses TRBV10-3 and TRBJ2-7; 12 bases line up with TRBD2. Germline V gene data show CDR1 as ENHRY and CDR2 as SYGVKD. The junction had 3 bases not matched to a gene; V was cut back by 6 bases and J by 6 bases. This CDR3 is 13 amino acids long. CDR3 DNA sequence: TGTGCCATCAGCGCGACTAGCGGGAGCGAGCAGTACTTC. This codes for CAISATSGSEQYF.

The rearrangement joins TRBV7-9 to TRBJ2-7, with TRBD2 identical over 7 bases. Trimming removed 1 base from V and 6 bases from J; junction bases left unmatched: 6. CDR3 length: 14 amino acids. Germline lookup yields CDR1 SEHNR and CDR2 FQNEAQ (reference sequence). CDR3 sequence: CASSLVAGVSEQYF. CDR3 coding DNA: TGTGCCAGCAGCTTAGTGGCGGGAGTGAGCGAGCAGTACTTC.

This clonotype came up a few times. V gene TRBV4-3 combines with J gene TRBJ2-7, with 12 nucleotides matching TRBD1. The J segment lost 6 bases and the V segment lost 0 bases, leaving 3 bases of the junction unmatched. CDR3 size: 15 residues. Per germline, CDR1 LGHNA and CDR2 YSLEER. CDR3 in amino acids: CASSQDGTGGGEQYF. The DNA for the CDR3 is TGCGCCAGCAGCCAAGATGGGACAGGGGGCGGCGAGCAGTACTTC.

This clonotype was detected many times. The genes are TRBV10-3 and TRBJ1-2, with a weak D call TRBD1 (6 bases). Trimming left V 0 bases short and J 1 base short, with 9 bases between. The CDR3 length is 15 residues. Germline V gene lookup returns CDR1 ENHRY and CDR2 SYGVKD. The CDR3: CAISESRQDNYGYTF. DNA of the CDR3: TGTGCCATCAGTGAGTCCCGACAGGATAACTATGGCTACACCTTC.

Only a few counts were recorded for this clonotype. The V and J genes are TRBV12-3 or TRBV12-4 and TRBJ2-7; 9 positions match TRBD1. The CDR3 has 15 residues. V was clipped by 3 bases and J by 3 bases; unmatched bases: 6. The CDR3 here is CASSFGGQGFYEQYF. The CDR3 coding sequence is TGTGCCAGCAGTTTCGGAGGACAGGGGTTCTACGAGCAGTACTTC.

The genes are TRBV5-1 and TRBJ1-2; 9 nucleotides align to TRBD1. Germline assignment: CDR1 SGHRS and CDR2 YFSETQ. The V gene end was trimmed by 2 bases and the J gene end by 4 bases; junction bases not matched to a gene: 3. The CDR3 runs 14 residues. The CDR3 region is CASSFTGGTYGYTF. In DNA, the CDR3 is TGCGCCAGCAGCTTTACAGGGGGCACCTATGGCTACACCTTC.

In this sample, this clonotype turned up many times. The chain is built from TRBV10-3 and TRBJ2-7; possibly TRBD2 for D (5 bases). CDR1 and CDR2 (germline): ENHRY, SYGVKD. The ends were cut back, 3 bases at V and 0 bases at J, with 12 bases in the middle. This CDR3 spans 15 amino acids. The CDR3 bases are TGTGCCATCAGTGAAGCTAGCATGGGCTCCTACGAGCAGTACTTC. It yields the protein CAISEASMGSYEQYF.

The CDR3, as DNA: TGTGCCAGCAGTGAATCCCGCCCTAGCGGGAGAGGAGATACGCAGTATTTT. Translating it yields CASSESRPSGRGDTQYF. The rearrangement links TRBV25-1 to TRBJ2-3, with TRBD2 matching 10 bases. Per germline, CDR1 MGHDK and CDR2 SYGVNS. The CDR3 loop spans 17 amino acids. The J segment lost 5 bases and the V segment lost 1 base, leaving 9 bases of the junction unmatched.